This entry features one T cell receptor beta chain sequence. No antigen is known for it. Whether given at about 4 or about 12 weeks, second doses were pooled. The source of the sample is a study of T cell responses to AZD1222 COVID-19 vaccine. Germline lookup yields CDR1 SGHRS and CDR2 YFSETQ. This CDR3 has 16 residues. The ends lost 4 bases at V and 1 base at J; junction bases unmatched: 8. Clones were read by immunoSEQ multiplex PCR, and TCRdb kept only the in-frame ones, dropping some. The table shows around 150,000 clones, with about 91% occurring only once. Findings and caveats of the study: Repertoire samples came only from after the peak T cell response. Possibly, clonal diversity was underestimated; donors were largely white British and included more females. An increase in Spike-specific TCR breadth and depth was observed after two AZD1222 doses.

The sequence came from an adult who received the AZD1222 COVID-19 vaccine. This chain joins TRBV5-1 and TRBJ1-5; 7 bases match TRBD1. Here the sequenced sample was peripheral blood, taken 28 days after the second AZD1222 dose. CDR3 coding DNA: TGCGCCAGCAGCCCAGGGGGGGCCTTAAGCAATCAGCCCCAGCATTTT. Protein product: CASSPGGALSNQPQHF.